The clone carrying this T cell receptor (beta chain) was seen a handful of times. The entry originates in a study of blood T cell repertoires in COVID-19. Study-level information: The study drew acute and convalescent COVID-19 samples from the United States, Italy and Spain.

Generated by immunoSEQ multiplex PCR, the TCRdb table keeps only in-frame clones and is missing some. The table has approximately 350,000 clones, 85% to 90% seen once. The CDR3 has 15 residues. In germline, CDR1 is MDHEN, CDR2 SYDVKM. V lost 6 bases to trimming and J lost 7 bases; unmatched junction nucleotides: 6. Donors in Cohort 3 counted as recovered after two negative PCRs, clearance, or symptom resolution. Sequencing was carried out using PBMCs or T cells enriched from blood (not recorded which). This clonotype was sampled from a man aged 18-30 years who had recovered from COVID-19. The V gene is TRBV28, the J gene TRBJ1-6, with TRBD1 identical over 10 bases. CDR3 sequence (DNA): TGTGCCAGCAGATACCCGGGACAGGGGAATTCACCCCTCCACTTT. Amino acids: CASRYPGQGNSPLHF.